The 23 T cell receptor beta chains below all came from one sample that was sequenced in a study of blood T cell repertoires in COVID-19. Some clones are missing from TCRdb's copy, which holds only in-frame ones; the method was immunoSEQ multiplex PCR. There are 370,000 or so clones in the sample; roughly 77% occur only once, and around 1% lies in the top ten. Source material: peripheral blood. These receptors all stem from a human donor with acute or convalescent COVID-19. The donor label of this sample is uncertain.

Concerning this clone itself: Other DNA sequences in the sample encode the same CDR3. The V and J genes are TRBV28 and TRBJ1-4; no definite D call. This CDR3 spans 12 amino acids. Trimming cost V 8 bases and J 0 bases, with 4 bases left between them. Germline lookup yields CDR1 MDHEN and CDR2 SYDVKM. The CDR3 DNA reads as TGTGCCAGCTCAACAACTAATGAAAAACTGTTTTTT. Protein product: CASSTTNEKLFF.

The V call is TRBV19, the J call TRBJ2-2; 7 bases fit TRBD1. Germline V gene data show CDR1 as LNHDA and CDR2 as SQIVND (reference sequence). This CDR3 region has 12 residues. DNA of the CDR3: TGTGCTAGGACAGGGAACACCGGGGAGCTGTTTTTT. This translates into CARTGNTGELFF.

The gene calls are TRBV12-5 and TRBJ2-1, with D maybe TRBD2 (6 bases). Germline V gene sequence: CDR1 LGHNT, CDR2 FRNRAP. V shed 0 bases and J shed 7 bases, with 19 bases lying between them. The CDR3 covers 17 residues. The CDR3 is CASGLVASGTYRNEQFF. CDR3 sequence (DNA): TGTGCTAGTGGTTTGGTAGCTTCCGGGACTTATCGAAATGAGCAGTTCTTC.

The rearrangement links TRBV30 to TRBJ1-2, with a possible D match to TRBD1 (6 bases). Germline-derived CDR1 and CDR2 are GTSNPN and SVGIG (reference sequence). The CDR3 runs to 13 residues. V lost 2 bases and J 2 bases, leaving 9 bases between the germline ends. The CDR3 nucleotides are TGTGCCTGGAGTCAAGGGGGAAACTATGGCTACACCTTC. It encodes CAWSQGGNYGYTF.

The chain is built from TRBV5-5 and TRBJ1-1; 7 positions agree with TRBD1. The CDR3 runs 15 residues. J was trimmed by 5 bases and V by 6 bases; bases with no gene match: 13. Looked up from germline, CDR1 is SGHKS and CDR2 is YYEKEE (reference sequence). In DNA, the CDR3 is TGTGCCAGCACCATTAGTAGAGGGGGCGGAACTGAAGCTTTCTTT. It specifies CASTISRGGGTEAFF.

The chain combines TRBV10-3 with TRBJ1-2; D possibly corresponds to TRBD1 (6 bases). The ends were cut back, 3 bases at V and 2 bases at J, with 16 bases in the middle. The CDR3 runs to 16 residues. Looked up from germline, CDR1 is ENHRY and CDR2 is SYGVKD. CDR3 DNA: TGTGCCATCAGTGAAAGCTGGACAGCCAAGAACTATGGCTACACCTTC. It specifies CAISESWTAKNYGYTF.

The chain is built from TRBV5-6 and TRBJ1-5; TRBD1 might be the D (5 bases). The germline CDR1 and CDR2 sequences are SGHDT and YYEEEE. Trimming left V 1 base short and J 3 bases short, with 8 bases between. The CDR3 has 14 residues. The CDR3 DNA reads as TGTGCCAGCAGCTTGTGGGGGGACAATCAGCCCCAGCATTTT. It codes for CASSLWGDNQPQHF. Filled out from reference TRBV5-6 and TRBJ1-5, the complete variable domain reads DAGVTQSPTHLIKTRGQQVTLRCSPKSGHDTVSWYQQALGQGPQFIFQYYEEEERQRGNFPDRFSGHQFPNYSSELNVNALLLGDSALYLCASSLWGDNQPQHFGDGTRLSIL.

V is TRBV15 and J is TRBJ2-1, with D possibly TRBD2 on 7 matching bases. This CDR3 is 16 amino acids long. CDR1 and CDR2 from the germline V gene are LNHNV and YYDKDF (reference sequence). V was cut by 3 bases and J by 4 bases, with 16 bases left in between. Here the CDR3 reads CATSRGGSGTYNEQFF. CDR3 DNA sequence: TGTGCCACCAGCAGGGGTGGGAGCGGGACATACAATGAGCAGTTCTTC.

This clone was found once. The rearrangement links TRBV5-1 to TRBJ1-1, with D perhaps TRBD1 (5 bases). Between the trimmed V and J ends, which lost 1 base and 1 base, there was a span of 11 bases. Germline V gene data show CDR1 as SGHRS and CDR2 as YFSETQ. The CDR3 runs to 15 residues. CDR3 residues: CASSLFDSSNTEAFF. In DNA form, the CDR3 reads TGCGCCAGCAGCTTGTTCGACAGCTCGAACACTGAAGCTTTCTTT. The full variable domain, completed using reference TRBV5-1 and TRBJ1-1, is KAGVTQTPRYLIKTRGQQVTLSCSPISGHRSVSWYQQTPGQGLQFLFEYFSETQRNKGNFPGRFSGRQFSNSRSEMNVSTLELGDSALYLCASSLFDSSNTEAFFGQGTRLTVV.

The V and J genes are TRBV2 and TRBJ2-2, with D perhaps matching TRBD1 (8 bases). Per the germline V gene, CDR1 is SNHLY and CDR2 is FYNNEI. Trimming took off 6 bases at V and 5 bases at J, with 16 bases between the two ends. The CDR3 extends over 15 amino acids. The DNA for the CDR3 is TGTGCCAGCAGACCCGACAGGGGAGGGACCGGGGAGCTGTTTTTT. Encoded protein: CASRPDRGGTGELFF.

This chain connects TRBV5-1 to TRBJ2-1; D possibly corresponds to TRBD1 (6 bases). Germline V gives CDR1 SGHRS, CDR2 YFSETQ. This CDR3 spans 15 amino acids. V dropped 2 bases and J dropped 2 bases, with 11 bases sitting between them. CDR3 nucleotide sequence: TGCGCCAGCAGCTTAGAAGGACAGACCTACAATGAGCAGTTCTTC. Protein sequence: CASSLEGQTYNEQFF.

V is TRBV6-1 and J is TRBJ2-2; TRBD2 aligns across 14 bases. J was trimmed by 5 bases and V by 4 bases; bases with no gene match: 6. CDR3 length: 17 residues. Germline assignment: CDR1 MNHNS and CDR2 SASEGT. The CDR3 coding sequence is TGTGCCAGCAGTGGACTAGCGGGGGGGCCCAGAACCGGGGAGCTGTTTTTT. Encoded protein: CASSGLAGGPRTGELFF.

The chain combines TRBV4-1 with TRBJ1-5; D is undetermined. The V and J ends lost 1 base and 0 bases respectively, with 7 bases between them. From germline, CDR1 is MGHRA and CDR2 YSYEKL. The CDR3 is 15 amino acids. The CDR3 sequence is CASSQGGLSNQPQHF. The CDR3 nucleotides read TGCGCCAGCAGCCAAGGTGGGCTTAGCAATCAGCCCCAGCATTTT.

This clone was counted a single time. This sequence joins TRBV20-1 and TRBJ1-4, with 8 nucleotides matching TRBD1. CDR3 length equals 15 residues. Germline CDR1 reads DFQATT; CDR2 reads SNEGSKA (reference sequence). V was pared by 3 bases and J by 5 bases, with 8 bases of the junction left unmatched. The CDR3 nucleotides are TGCAGTGCTAGTTCAATGGACAGGGTGAATGAAAAACTGTTTTTT. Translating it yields CSASSMDRVNEKLFF.

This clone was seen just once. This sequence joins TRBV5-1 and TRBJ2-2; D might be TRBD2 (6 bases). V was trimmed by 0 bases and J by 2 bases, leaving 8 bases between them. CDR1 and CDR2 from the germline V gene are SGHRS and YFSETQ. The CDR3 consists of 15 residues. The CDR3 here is CASSLEGLNTGELFF. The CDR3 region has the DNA TGCGCCAGCAGCTTGGAGGGACTCAACACCGGGGAGCTGTTTTTT.

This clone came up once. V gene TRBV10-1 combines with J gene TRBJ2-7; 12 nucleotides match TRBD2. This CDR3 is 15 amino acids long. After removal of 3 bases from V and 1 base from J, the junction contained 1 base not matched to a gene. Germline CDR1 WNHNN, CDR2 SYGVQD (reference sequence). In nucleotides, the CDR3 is TGCGCCAGCAGTGAAGGGACTAGCGGGTCCTACGAGCAGTACTTC. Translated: CASSEGTSGSYEQYF.

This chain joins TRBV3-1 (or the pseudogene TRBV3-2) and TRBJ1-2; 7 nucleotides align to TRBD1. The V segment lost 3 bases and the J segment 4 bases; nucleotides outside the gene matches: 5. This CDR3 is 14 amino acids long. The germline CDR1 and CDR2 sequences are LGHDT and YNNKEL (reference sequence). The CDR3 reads CASSHRGQIYGYTF. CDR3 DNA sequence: TGTGCCAGCAGCCACCGGGGACAGATCTATGGCTACACCTTC.

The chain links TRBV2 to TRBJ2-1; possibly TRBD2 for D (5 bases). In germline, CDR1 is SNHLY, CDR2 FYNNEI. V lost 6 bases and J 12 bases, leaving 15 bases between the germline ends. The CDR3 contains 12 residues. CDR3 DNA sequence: TGTGCCAGCAGCATCCCAGGCCTAGCGCAGTTCTTC. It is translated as CASSIPGLAQFF.

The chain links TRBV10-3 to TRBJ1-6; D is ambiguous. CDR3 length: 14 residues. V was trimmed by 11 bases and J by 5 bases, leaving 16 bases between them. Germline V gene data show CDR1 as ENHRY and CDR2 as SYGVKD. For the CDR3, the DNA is TGTGCCTCGTCATGGGAGTCCAATAATTCACCCCTCCACTTT. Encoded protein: CASSWESNNSPLHF.

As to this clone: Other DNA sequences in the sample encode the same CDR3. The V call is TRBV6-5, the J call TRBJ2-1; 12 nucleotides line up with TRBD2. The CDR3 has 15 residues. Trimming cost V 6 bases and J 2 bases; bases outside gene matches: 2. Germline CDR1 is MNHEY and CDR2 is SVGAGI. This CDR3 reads CASRRTSGTYNEQFF. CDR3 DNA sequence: TGTGCCAGCAGACGGACTAGCGGGACCTACAATGAGCAGTTCTTC.

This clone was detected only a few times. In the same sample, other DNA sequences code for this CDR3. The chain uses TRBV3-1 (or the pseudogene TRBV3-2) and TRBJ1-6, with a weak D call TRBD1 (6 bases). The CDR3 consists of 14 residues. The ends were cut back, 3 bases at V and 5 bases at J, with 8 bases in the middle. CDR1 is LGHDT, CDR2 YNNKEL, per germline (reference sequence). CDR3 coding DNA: TGTGCCAGCAGCCAGCACAGGGATAATTCACCCCTCCACTTT. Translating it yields CASSQHRDNSPLHF.

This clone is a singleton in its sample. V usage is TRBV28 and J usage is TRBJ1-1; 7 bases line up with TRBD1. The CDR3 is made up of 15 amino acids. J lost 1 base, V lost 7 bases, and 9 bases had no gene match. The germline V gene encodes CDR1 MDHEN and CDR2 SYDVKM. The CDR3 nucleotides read TGTGCCAGCAAGGGGGCGGGACGCCCGAACACTGAAGCTTTCTTT. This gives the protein CASKGAGRPNTEAFF.

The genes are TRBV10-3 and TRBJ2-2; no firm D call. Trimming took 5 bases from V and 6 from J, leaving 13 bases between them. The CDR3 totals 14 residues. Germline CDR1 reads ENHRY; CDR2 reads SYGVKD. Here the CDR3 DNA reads TGTGCCATCAGTCTCCACGCTGAGGCCGGGGAGCTGTTTTTT. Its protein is CAISLHAEAGELFF.